The 19 T cell receptor beta chains given below trace back to one sample, sequenced in a study of T-cell reconstitution after alpha-beta-depleted transplantation in children. Preparation of the TCRbeta library used unique molecular identifiers. TCRdb itself ran the PCR reads through MiXCR, one entry per CDR3 protein. Here the sample spans hundreds of thousands of distinct CDR3 sequences, around 13% being singletons. Sample: PBMCs, mostly from graft donor cells, taken 360 days after TCRalphabeta/CD19-depleted stem cell transplant. The receptors were gathered from a male patient between 10 and 17 years old who had a stem cell transplant for acute myeloid leukemia, so the T cells may come from the graft donor.

This clonotype was recorded at least ten times. The chain uses TRBV29-1 and TRBJ2-7, with D possibly being TRBD2 (6 bases). The V end lost 2 bases, the J end lost 5 bases, and 13 bases lay between the germline ends. Germline V gene data show CDR1 as SQVTM and CDR2 as ANQGSEA. This CDR3 has 13 residues. This CDR3 is CSVERGSQHEQYF. CDR3 DNA sequence: TGCAGCGTTGAACGGGGGTCCCAACACGAGCAGTACTTC.

The table lists this clonotype with many counts. The V gene is TRBV29-1, the J gene TRBJ1-1; D is undetermined. CDR1 and CDR2 (germline): SQVTM, ANQGSEA. The CDR3 totals 12 residues. V dropped 5 bases and J dropped 1 base, with 8 bases sitting between them. Here the CDR3 reads CSVTDGNTEAFF. The CDR3 DNA reads as TGCAGCGTTACTGACGGGAACACTGAAGCTTTCTTT. The full variable domain, in which reference TRBV29-1 and TRBJ1-1 provide the parts outside the CDR3, is SAVISQKPSRDICQRGTSLTIQCQVDSQVTMMFWYRQQPGQSLTLIATANQGSEATYESGFVIDKFPISRPNLTFSTLTVSNMSPEDSSIYLCSVTDGNTEAFFGQGTRLTVV.

J is TRBJ2-5 and V is TRBV5-1; TRBD2 agrees at 7 bases. The trim removed 0 bases at V and 1 base at J, leaving 3 bases unmatched. The germline V gene encodes CDR1 SGHRS and CDR2 YFSETQ. The CDR3 is 15 residues long. The CDR3 sequence is CASSLASGGQETQYF. The CDR3 DNA reads as TGCGCCAGCAGCTTGGCCTCGGGGGGCCAAGAGACCCAGTACTTC.

This clonotype occurred many times. V usage is TRBV20-1 and J usage is TRBJ2-3; tentatively, D is TRBD1 (5 bases). CDR3 length: 13 residues. CDR1 DFQATT and CDR2 SNEGSKA come from the germline V gene (reference sequence). V dropped 2 bases and J dropped 1 base, with 7 bases sitting between them. DNA of the CDR3: TGCAGTGCTAGATTAGGGGGCACAGATACGCAGTATTTT. It encodes CSARLGGTDTQYF.

The J gene is TRBJ2-5, the V gene TRBV15; possibly TRBD2 for D (6 bases). Trimming left V 9 bases short and J 4 bases short, with 15 bases between. Germline CDR1 LNHNV, CDR2 YYDKDF (reference sequence). The CDR3 has 13 amino acids. The CDR3 sequence is CATKVGGLETQYF. The CDR3 DNA sequence: TGTGCCACTAAGGTGGGGGGATTAGAGACCCAGTACTTC.

The chain is built from TRBV20-1 and TRBJ2-2; TRBD2 matches 12 bases. V was pared by 6 bases and J by 7 bases, with 6 bases of the junction left unmatched. The CDR3 runs to 14 residues. CDR1 and CDR2 (germline): DFQATT, SNEGSKA (reference sequence). The CDR3 region has the DNA TGCAGTGCCCCCCTAGCGGGAGGGTACGGGGAGCTGTTTTTT. It codes for CSAPLAGGYGELFF.

This rearrangement joins TRBV4-2 to TRBJ2-7; 8 positions agree with TRBD1. The germline CDR1 and CDR2 sequences are LGHNA and YNFKEQ. The CDR3 length is 17 residues. Trimming took 1 base from V and 6 from J; bases not matched to a gene: 14. The CDR3 region has the DNA TGTGCCAGCAGCCAAGGCTTCGCAGAGACAGGGGACTCCGAGCAGTACTTC. Translating it yields CASSQGFAETGDSEQYF.

The chain has TRBV5-1 and TRBJ2-2; perhaps TRBD2 as D (6 bases). CDR1 is SGHRS and CDR2 is YFSETQ in the germline V gene. There are 16 residues in the CDR3. Deletions cut 5 bases from V and 6 bases from J, with 20 bases between. The chain's CDR3 is CASRPSGRETSGELFF. The CDR3, as DNA: TGCGCCAGCAGACCCAGCGGACGGGAGACCTCCGGGGAGCTGTTTTTT.

V is TRBV30 and J is TRBJ2-5; 11 bases are a match to TRBD2. Per germline, CDR1 GTSNPN and CDR2 SVGIG (reference sequence). The CDR3 spans 15 residues. J gave up 5 bases and V 2 bases, and 7 bases lay outside the gene matches. The CDR3 region is CAWSRTSGQRETQYF. The CDR3 nucleotides are TGTGCCTGGAGTCGGACTAGCGGGCAGAGGGAGACCCAGTACTTC.

DNA for the CDR3: TGTGCCTGGAGGGTCCTTTATGCACCCCTCCACTTT. Translated, it gives CAWRVLYAPLHF. V is TRBV30 and J is TRBJ1-6; D is undetermined. The CDR3 extends over 12 amino acids. V dropped 3 bases and J dropped 11 bases, with 11 bases sitting between them. The V gene's germline CDR1 is GTSNPN and CDR2 SVGIG (reference sequence).

V is TRBV6-1 and J is TRBJ1-6; D perhaps matches TRBD1 (6 bases). Germline V lookup: CDR1 MNHNS, CDR2 SASEGT. This CDR3 has 14 residues. V was cut by 10 bases and J by 7 bases, with 17 bases left in between. CDR3 sequence: CATAGGAGNSPLHF. CDR3 nucleotides: TGTGCCACAGCTGGGGGGGCCGGGAATTCACCCCTCCACTTT.

This clonotype appeared many times. This sequence joins TRBV5-1 and TRBJ2-7; D is uncertain. CDR1 is SGHRS and CDR2 is YFSETQ in the germline V gene. The CDR3 runs to 13 residues. V was shortened by 2 bases and J by 6 bases, with 12 bases between the two germline ends. The DNA of the CDR3 is TGCGCCAGCAGCTTAAATCAAGGAACCGAGCAGTACTTC. Translation: CASSLNQGTEQYF.

The chain recombines TRBV5-1 with TRBJ1-5; 7 nucleotides line up with TRBD1. Germline lookup yields CDR1 SGHRS and CDR2 YFSETQ. The CDR3 contains 14 residues. J gave up 7 bases and V 4 bases, and 8 bases lay outside the gene matches. CDR3 protein: CASSPGRGEQPQHF. CDR3 DNA sequence: TGCGCCAGCAGCCCGGGCAGGGGGGAGCAGCCCCAGCATTTT.

The J gene is TRBJ2-7, the V gene TRBV6-1; D is unclear. The V gene lost 5 bases and the J gene lost 1 base, with 9 bases spanning the gap. This CDR3 has 13 residues. CDR1 MNHNS and CDR2 SASEGT come from the germline V gene. In DNA, the CDR3 is TGTGCCAGCAGTCCCCCGTGGTCCTACGAGCAGTACTTC. It codes for CASSPPWSYEQYF.

This clonotype was seen a few times. The rearrangement uses TRBV5-1 and TRBJ1-5; D unclear. The CDR3 loop spans 13 amino acids. V was cut by 0 bases and J by 5 bases, with 6 bases left in between. The germline gives CDR1 SGHRS, CDR2 YFSETQ. CDR3 bases: TGCGCCAGCAGCTTGGACATATATCAGCCCCAGCATTTT. It encodes CASSLDIYQPQHF.

In this sample, this clonotype turned up many times. The chain employs TRBV7-2 and TRBJ2-7; TRBD2 matches 11 bases. The V and J ends lost 1 base and 4 bases, in that order; junction bases with no gene match: 9. The CDR3 spans 17 residues. CDR1 and CDR2 from the germline V gene are SGHTA and FQGNSA. The CDR3 DNA reads as TGTGCCAGCAGCTTAGTAGTAGCGGGAGGGGGGTTGTACGAGCAGTACTTC. Amino acid sequence: CASSLVVAGGGLYEQYF.

In regard to this clonotype: This may be a read error: a much more frequent sequence differs by one nucleotide. The CDR3 coding sequence is TGTGCCAGCAGCCCGCGAGGCGGGATGTACAATGAGCAGTTCTTC. Its protein is CASSPRGGMYNEQFF. The rearrangement joins TRBV11-1 to TRBJ2-1; TRBD2 is a possible D gene (6 bases). CDR1 and CDR2 (germline): SGHAT, FQDESV (reference sequence). V lost 5 bases and J lost 4, with 15 bases in between. The CDR3 has 15 amino acids.

A few counts support this clonotype. This rearrangement joins TRBV15 to TRBJ2-7; possibly TRBD1 for D (6 bases). Germline V gives CDR1 LNHNV, CDR2 YYDKDF (reference sequence). The CDR3 covers 14 residues. Trimming took off 3 bases at V and 0 bases at J, with 9 bases between the two ends. The CDR3 here is CATSSGGASYEQYF. In nucleotides, the CDR3 is TGTGCCACCAGCAGTGGGGGCGCCTCCTACGAGCAGTACTTC.

This clonotype has only one observation. The V call is TRBV4-3, the J call TRBJ1-1, with 8 bases fitting TRBD1. Germline trimming cut 3 bases from V and 8 bases from J; bases unmatched to any gene: 5. The length of the CDR3 is 13 residues. CDR1 is LGHNA and CDR2 is YSLEER in the germline V gene. The chain's CDR3 is CASSHPGQGEAFF. The CDR3 coding sequence is TGCGCCAGCAGCCACCCAGGACAGGGAGAAGCTTTCTTT.